This entry lists 32 T cell receptor beta chains sequenced from one sample in a study of cytomegalovirus exposure and HLA in healthy donors (dated by TCRdb to 2015 to 2018). Libraries were built with the immunoSEQ multiplex PCR assay. For the multiplex PCR, a mixture combining 60 forward primers for TCR Vbeta segments and 13 reverse primers for TCR Jbeta segments was used. Sourced from immuneACCESS, this table was stored by TCRdb with only in-frame sequences that have V and J called. A share of the clones is absent; for the studies checked, an unresolved V gene accounts for under half, and the remainder has no known explanation. This sample's listing comprises about 160,000 clones. Of the sample, around 1.9% is held by the ten largest clones. The sample was PBMCs. The receptors shown here come from a man aged 25 to 40 in good health and CMV-seronegative.

The rearrangement joins TRBV2 to TRBJ2-2; 8 nucleotides line up with TRBD1. Germline V CDR1 and CDR2: SNHLY, FYNNEI. The CDR3 has 13 residues. J was trimmed by 5 bases and V by 7 bases; bases with no gene match: 3. The CDR3 nucleotides read TGTGCCAGCACGTACAGGGGGACCGGGGAGCTGTTTTTT. Amino acids: CASTYRGTGELFF.

The V call is TRBV9, the J call TRBJ2-3; D not resolved. V shed 3 bases and J shed 0 bases, with 11 bases lying between them. The CDR3 is 15 amino acids. Looked up from germline, CDR1 is SGDLS and CDR2 is YYNGEE. In DNA form, the CDR3 reads TGTGCCAGCAGCGCGCTAGGAACTAGCACAGATACGCAGTATTTT. Protein product: CASSALGTSTDTQYF.

The chain joins TRBV5-5 to TRBJ2-2; weak D call: TRBD2 (7 bases). The V and J ends lost 2 bases and 4 bases respectively, with 12 bases between them. The V gene's germline CDR1 is SGHKS and CDR2 YYEKEE (reference sequence). CDR3 length equals 15 residues. The CDR3 protein is CASSFGGARTGELFF. The DNA for the CDR3 is TGTGCCAGCAGCTTTGGGGGGGCTCGCACCGGGGAGCTGTTTTTT.

The chain employs TRBV6-1 and TRBJ1-4; D call uncertain. Looked up from germline, CDR1 is MNHNS and CDR2 is SASEGT. This CDR3 comprises 15 residues. V dropped 7 bases and J dropped 0 bases, with 12 bases sitting between them. CDR3 DNA sequence: TGTGCCAGCACCTTCGCGGCAACAACTAATGAAAAACTGTTTTTT. It encodes CASTFAATTNEKLFF.

V usage is TRBV5-4 and J usage is TRBJ2-1; D unclear. Trimming pared 1 base from V and 10 bases from J, leaving 18 bases between. This CDR3 spans 15 amino acids. Germline V gene lookup returns CDR1 SGHNT and CDR2 YYREEE (reference sequence). CDR3 sequence reads: CASSLWVTPGGEQFF. The DNA of the CDR3 is TGTGCCAGCAGCTTGTGGGTAACCCCGGGTGGCGAGCAGTTCTTC.

The V and J genes are TRBV5-6 and TRBJ1-4; 7 bases are a match to TRBD1. V shed 4 bases, J shed 8 bases, and the junction held 5 bases outside the gene matches. CDR3 length: 13 amino acids. In germline, CDR1 is SGHDT, CDR2 YYEEEE. The CDR3 nucleotides read TGTGCCAGCAGCCCAGGGGGTAGGGAAAAACTGTTTTTT. The encoded protein is CASSPGGREKLFF.

The J gene is TRBJ2-1, the V gene TRBV25-1; 8 bases are a match to TRBD2. The germline CDR1 and CDR2 sequences are MGHDK and SYGVNS. The trim removed 6 bases at V and 0 bases at J, leaving 10 bases unmatched. The CDR3 is made up of 17 amino acids. CDR3 sequence: CASSPPSGRSSYNEQFF. The CDR3 DNA reads as TGTGCCAGCAGCCCCCCTAGCGGGCGGAGCTCCTACAATGAGCAGTTCTTC.

The chain couples TRBV2 to TRBJ1-1; D remains unclear. The V end was cut by 5 bases, the J end by 5 bases, with 18 bases between. In germline, CDR1 is SNHLY, CDR2 FYNNEI. The length of the CDR3 is 15 residues. CDR3 coding DNA: TGTGCCAGCAGTTACACCGGAGGCCCGGGGACTGAAGCTTTCTTT. This codes for CASSYTGGPGTEAFF. Based on the CDR3 plus reference TRBV2 and TRBJ1-1, the full variable domain is EPEVTQTPSHQVTQMGQEVILRCVPISNHLYFYWYRQILGQKVEFLVSFYNNEISEKSEIFDDQFSVERPDGSNFTLKIRSTKLEDSAMYFCASSYTGGPGTEAFFGQGTRLTVV.

The chain is built from TRBV11-3 and TRBJ2-2, with D maybe TRBD2 (6 bases). This CDR3 comprises 14 residues. Between the trimmed V and J ends, which lost 6 bases and 5 bases, there was a span of 13 bases. Germline V gives CDR1 SGHNT, CDR2 YENEEA. CDR3 DNA: TGTGCCAGCAGACTCCGGGGGAGGACCGGGGAGCTGTTTTTT. The encoded protein is CASRLRGRTGELFF.

CDR3 nucleotide sequence: TGTGCCAGCAGCTTACGAGCGGGAGTAAGGACCGGGGAGCTGTTTTTT. This translates into CASSLRAGVRTGELFF. The chain links TRBV7-9 to TRBJ2-2, with 8 nucleotides matching TRBD2. The CDR3 spans 16 residues. V lost 2 bases, J lost 5 bases, and 7 bases stayed unmatched. Germline CDR1 SEHNR, CDR2 FQNEAQ (reference sequence).

The J gene is TRBJ1-5, the V gene TRBV6-6; no clear D. This CDR3 is built from 13 residues. Germline V gives CDR1 MNHNY, CDR2 SVGAGI (reference sequence). V lost 5 bases to trimming and J lost 5 bases, with 10 bases between them. CDR3 nucleotides: TGTGCCAGCAGTCCCATGAGGGATCAGCCCCAGCATTTT. As protein: CASSPMRDQPQHF.

The rearrangement links TRBV2 to TRBJ2-1; 8 nucleotides line up with TRBD2. This CDR3 has 13 amino acids. Trimming at V came to 6 bases and at J to 6 bases, leaving 4 bases not matched to a gene. Germline loops: CDR1 SNHLY, CDR2 FYNNEI. CDR3 DNA: TGTGCCAGCAGAGCTGGACTAGCCAATGAGCAGTTCTTC. Encoded protein: CASRAGLANEQFF.

The J gene is TRBJ2-7, the V gene TRBV27, with a tentative D call TRBD2 (5 bases). Trimming cost V 4 bases and J 6 bases, with 13 bases left between them. Looked up from germline, CDR1 is MNHEY and CDR2 is SMNVEV (reference sequence). The CDR3 covers 13 residues. The CDR3: CASSSLSSLEQYF. The CDR3, as DNA: TGTGCCAGCAGTTCTCTATCTAGCCTCGAGCAGTACTTC.

V usage is TRBV7-6 and J usage is TRBJ2-7; 7 positions agree with TRBD1. The ends lost 6 bases at V and 1 base at J; junction bases unmatched: 9. CDR3 size: 15 residues. Germline CDR1 is SGHVS and CDR2 is FNYEAQ. As DNA, the CDR3 is TGTGCCAGCAGGAAAGGGACAGCGCCGTCCTACGAGCAGTACTTC. As protein: CASRKGTAPSYEQYF. Full variable domain (rest looked up from reference TRBV7-6 and TRBJ2-7): GAGVSQSPRYKVTKRGQDVALRCDPISGHVSLYWYRQALGQGPEFLTYFNYEAQQDKSGLPNDRFSAERPEGSISTLTIQRTEQRDSAMYRCASRKGTAPSYEQYFGPGTRLTVT.

This chain uses TRBV7-9 with TRBJ2-7; D is unclear. The CDR3 consists of 15 residues. The V end was cut by 0 bases, the J end by 0 bases, with 9 bases between. Germline CDR1 reads SEHNR; CDR2 reads FQNEAQ (reference sequence). Here the CDR3 reads CASSLAPESSYEQYF. The CDR3 nucleotides are TGTGCCAGCAGCTTAGCCCCCGAGAGCTCCTACGAGCAGTACTTC.

CDR3 DNA sequence: TGTGCCAGCAGCTTAGGGGCGGGAGGTAACTACGAGCAGTACTTC. Its protein product is CASSLGAGGNYEQYF. The chain uses TRBV11-2 and TRBJ2-7, with 8 bases aligning to TRBD2. The CDR3 contains 15 residues. CDR1 and CDR2 from the germline V gene are SGHAT and FQNNGV. After removal of 1 base from V and 3 bases from J, the junction contained 5 bases not matched to a gene.

This sequence joins TRBV19 and TRBJ2-5; maybe TRBD2 (6 bases). Germline CDR1 is LNHDA and CDR2 is SQIVND (reference sequence). CDR3 length equals 16 residues. V lost 2 bases, J lost 5 bases, and 18 bases lay in between. CDR3 nucleotides: TGTGCCAGTAGTATAAATGGGGAGGTCAGCCGGGAGACCCAGTACTTC. It codes for CASSINGEVSRETQYF.

The chain joins TRBV15 to TRBJ2-3, with D possibly TRBD1 on 6 matching bases. The germline V and J ends were trimmed by 5 bases and 0 bases, with 12 bases remaining between them. The CDR3 has 15 amino acids. Germline values: CDR1 LNHNV, CDR2 YYDKDF (reference sequence). CDR3 in DNA: TGTGCCACCAGCGGGCTCGACAGGAGCACAGATACGCAGTATTTT. Its protein product is CATSGLDRSTDTQYF.

This chain uses TRBV5-6 with TRBJ1-2; D call uncertain. Germline V gives CDR1 SGHDT, CDR2 YYEEEE. V was cut by 4 bases and J by 2 bases, with 15 bases left in between. This CDR3 region has 15 residues. The CDR3 coding sequence is TGTGCCAGCAGCGATCTGACGGGGTCCAACTATGGCTACACCTTC. It translates to CASSDLTGSNYGYTF.

J is TRBJ1-1 and V is TRBV29-1, with 8 bases identical to TRBD1. From germline, CDR1 is SQVTM and CDR2 ANQGSEA. Trimming removed 7 bases from V and 3 bases from J; junction bases left unmatched: 7. The CDR3 totals 13 residues. The CDR3, as DNA: TGCAGCGCCTCAAGGGGACAGGACACTGAAGCTTTCTTT. It specifies CSASRGQDTEAFF. Full variable domain (rest looked up from reference TRBV29-1 and TRBJ1-1): SAVISQKPSRDICQRGTSLTIQCQVDSQVTMMFWYRQQPGQSLTLIATANQGSEATYESGFVIDKFPISRPNLTFSTLTVSNMSPEDSSIYLCSASRGQDTEAFFGQGTRLTVV.

The V gene is TRBV6-1, the J gene TRBJ2-3; weak D call: TRBD1 (6 bases). Between the trimmed V and J ends, which lost 4 bases and 6 bases, there was a span of 14 bases. Germline assignment: CDR1 MNHNS and CDR2 SASEGT. This CDR3 is 14 amino acids long. The CDR3 loop reads CASSGQQGWDTQYF. Here the CDR3 DNA reads TGTGCCAGCAGTGGTCAACAGGGATGGGATACGCAGTATTTT.

The J gene is TRBJ1-2, the V gene TRBV6-5; possibly TRBD1 for D (5 bases). The germline V gene has CDR1 MNHEY and CDR2 SVGAGI. The CDR3 is 12 residues long. V was clipped by 0 bases and J by 8 bases, with 7 bases between them. The CDR3 DNA reads as TGTGCCAGCAGTTACTCAGACAGCGGCTACACCTTC. It is translated as CASSYSDSGYTF.

The V gene is TRBV25-1, the J gene TRBJ2-3, with 8 bases aligning to TRBD2. The CDR3 length is 16 residues. CDR1 and CDR2 from the germline V gene are MGHDK and SYGVNS. After removal of 4 bases from V and 5 bases from J, the junction contained 11 bases not matched to a gene. The chain's CDR3 is CASSGSPGLEVDTQYF. In nucleotides, the CDR3 is TGTGCCAGCAGTGGATCGCCGGGACTAGAGGTAGATACGCAGTATTTT.

The V gene is TRBV19, the J gene TRBJ2-1; D possibly corresponds to TRBD2 (6 bases). The CDR3 covers 15 residues. CDR1 is LNHDA, CDR2 SQIVND, per germline (reference sequence). With 5 bases removed from V and 5 bases from J, the gap between germline ends came to 16 bases. Here the CDR3 DNA reads TGTGCCAGTAGTTTAAAACCGGGACTCCACAATGAGCAGTTCTTC. Translating gives CASSLKPGLHNEQFF.

The chain uses TRBV27 and TRBJ2-1; no firm D call. Trimming removed 2 bases from V and 0 bases from J, with 8 bases in between. Germline V gene sequence: CDR1 MNHEY, CDR2 SMNVEV (reference sequence). The CDR3 is made up of 15 amino acids. This CDR3 is CASSLAESSYNEQFF. CDR3 DNA sequence: TGTGCCAGCAGTTTAGCGGAAAGCTCCTACAATGAGCAGTTCTTC.

This chain connects TRBV28 to TRBJ1-5; TRBD1 is a possible D gene (5 bases). The CDR3 sequence is 15 residues long. Between the trimmed V and J ends, which lost 2 bases and 0 bases, there was a span of 8 bases. Germline values: CDR1 MDHEN, CDR2 SYDVKM. CDR3 coding DNA: TGTGCCAGCAGTTTACTTCAGGGTAGCAATCAGCCCCAGCATTTT. This encodes CASSLLQGSNQPQHF.

The V call is TRBV19, the J call TRBJ2-2; 8 nucleotides line up with TRBD2. The V segment lost 5 bases and the J segment 1 base; nucleotides outside the gene matches: 9. This CDR3 has 17 residues. Germline assignment: CDR1 LNHDA and CDR2 SQIVND (reference sequence). As DNA, the CDR3 is TGTGCCAGTAGTTCCTTAGGACTAGCAGAGAACACCGGGGAGCTGTTTTTT. Translated: CASSSLGLAENTGELFF. Based on the CDR3 plus reference TRBV19 and TRBJ2-2, the full variable domain is DGGITQSPKYLFRKEGQNVTLSCEQNLNHDAMYWYRQDPGQGLRLIYYSQIVNDFQKGDIAEGYSVSREKKESFPLTVTSAQKNPTAFYLCASSSLGLAENTGELFFGEGSRLTVL.

The genes are TRBV15 and TRBJ1-1; possible D gene TRBD1, 6 bases. The CDR3 is made up of 17 amino acids. V lost 1 base, J lost 4 bases, and 19 bases lay in between. CDR1 LNHNV and CDR2 YYDKDF come from the germline V gene (reference sequence). CDR3 bases: TGTGCCACCAGCAGAGGATTCCCGGACAGCTTTACCACTGAAGCTTTCTTT. Amino acids: CATSRGFPDSFTTEAFF.

The J gene is TRBJ2-3, the V gene TRBV7-9, with 15 bases aligning to TRBD2. Germline assignment: CDR1 SEHNR and CDR2 FQNEAQ (reference sequence). Trimming took 2 bases from V and 4 from J; bases not matched to a gene: 10. The CDR3 is made up of 19 amino acids. For the CDR3, the DNA is TGTGCCAGCAGCTTAACCCGGACTAGCGGGAGGGCTAGCTCAGATACGCAGTATTTT. Its protein is CASSLTRTSGRASSDTQYF.

The V and J genes are TRBV7-8 and TRBJ1-1, with 11 bases lining up with TRBD1. With 1 base clipped from V and 5 bases from J, the junction kept 12 bases outside the gene matches. CDR1 SGHVS and CDR2 FQNEAQ come from the germline V gene. The CDR3 is 18 residues long. DNA of the CDR3: TGTGCCAGCAGCTTAGATGGACAGGGGGCGGCCGGGTATACTGAAGCTTTCTTT. It yields the protein CASSLDGQGAAGYTEAFF.

The chain recombines TRBV7-8 with TRBJ2-4; a weak D match, TRBD1 (6 bases). The V end lost 2 bases, the J end lost 0 bases, and 11 bases lay between the germline ends. In germline, CDR1 is SGHVS, CDR2 FQNEAQ. CDR3 size: 16 residues. The DNA for the CDR3 is TGTGCCAGCAGCTTACAGGGGACCTTAGCCAAAAACATTCAGTACTTC. Amino acid sequence: CASSLQGTLAKNIQYF.

The chain is built from TRBV7-3 and TRBJ2-7; 7 bases agree with TRBD2. CDR1 is SGHTA and CDR2 is FQGTGA in the germline V gene. The CDR3 runs to 13 residues. The V segment lost 5 bases and the J segment 5 bases; nucleotides outside the gene matches: 6. CDR3 protein: CASSTYGRNEQYF. The CDR3 region has the DNA TGTGCCAGCAGCACATACGGGAGGAACGAGCAGTACTTC.